The present entry profiles one TCR beta chain with its context. Germline assignment: CDR1 DFQATT and CDR2 SNEGSKA (reference sequence). The CDR3 runs to 15 residues. This specimen comes from a study of T cells expressing NK-cell markers. TCRdb reanalyzed the 5' RACE reads and collapses them to one entry per CDR3 protein, without DNA. The sample table includes about 450,000 distinct CDR3 sequences. Material: blood T cells: a sorted CD56 or NKG2C T cell subset, CD4+ or CD8+ T cells, or bulk PBMC T cells (not recorded which). This TCR was recovered from a woman between 18 and 75 years old in good health. The V and J genes are TRBV20-1 and TRBJ2-3; the D call from TCRdb, TRBD2, cannot be confirmed without DNA. This CDR3 reads CSASVIGLRVDTQYF.